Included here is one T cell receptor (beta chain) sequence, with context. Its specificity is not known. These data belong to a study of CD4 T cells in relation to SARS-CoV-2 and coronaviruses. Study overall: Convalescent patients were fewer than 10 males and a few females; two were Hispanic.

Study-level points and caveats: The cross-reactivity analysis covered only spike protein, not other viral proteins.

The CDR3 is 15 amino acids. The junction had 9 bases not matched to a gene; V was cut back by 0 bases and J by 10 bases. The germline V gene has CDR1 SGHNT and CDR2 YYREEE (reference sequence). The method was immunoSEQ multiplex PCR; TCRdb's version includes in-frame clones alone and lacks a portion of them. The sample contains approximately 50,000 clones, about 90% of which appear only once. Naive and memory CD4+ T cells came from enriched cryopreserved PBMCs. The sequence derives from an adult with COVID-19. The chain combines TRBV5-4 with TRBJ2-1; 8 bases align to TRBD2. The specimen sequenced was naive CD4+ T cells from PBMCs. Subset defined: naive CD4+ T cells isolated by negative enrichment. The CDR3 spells CASSLDLAGGAEQFF. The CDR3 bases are TGTGCCAGCAGCTTGGATCTAGCGGGTGGCGCGGAGCAGTTCTTC.